This is a list of T cell receptor beta chains from one sample in a study of blood T cell repertoires in COVID-19. Measured with immunoSEQ multiplex PCR; TCRdb has only the in-frame clones, and not every one. The repertoire holds about 190,000 clones, with roughly 80% as singletons. Sequenced material: peripheral blood. Every receptor here comes from a middle-aged man who had recovered from COVID-19. CDR3s include the opening cysteine and the closing phenylalanine or tryptophan. The D gene is left open where the match is weak. Clone size is stated in some rows and not others, as once, few, many or a class when expanded.

size | J | V | D | DNA | CDR3
few | TRBJ2-7 | TRBV7-8 | NA | TGTGCCAGCAGCTTAGGCGGGGATAACTACGAGCAGTACTTC | CASSLGGDNYEQYF
NA | TRBJ1-2 | TRBV19 | NA | TGTGCCAGTAGTATAGGTGGCGGCTACACCTTC | CASSIGGGYTF
many | TRBJ2-2 | TRBV4-3 | TRBD2 | TGCGCCAGCAGCCGAGACCGACCGACTAGCGGGAGTCCCGGGGAGCTGTTTTTT | CASSRDRPTSGSPGELFF
once | TRBJ2-7 | TRBV18 | TRBD2 | TGTGCCAGCTCAAGCGGGACTCACCGATCCTACGAGCAGTACTTC | CASSSGTHRSYEQYF
NA | TRBJ2-7 | TRBV7-8 | TRBD1 | TGTGCCAGCAGGCCCCCAGGGGGCAACCACGAGCAGTACTTC | CASRPPGGNHEQYF
NA | TRBJ2-1 | TRBV4-2 | TRBD2 | TGTGCCAGCAGCCAAGCGGGAGGGCCTACCAATGAGCAGTTCTTC | CASSQAGGPTNEQFF
NA | TRBJ1-4 | TRBV20-1 | NA | TGCAGTGCTTCCTACAGCGAAAAACTGTTTTTT | CSASYSEKLFF
NA | TRBJ1-6 | TRBV15 | NA | TGTGCCACCAGCAGAGAAGCAGGGTCGGATTCACCCCTCCACTTT | CATSREAGSDSPLHF
NA | TRBJ1-1 | TRBV11-2 | NA | TGTGCCAGCAGCCGGATCGGGGTAGGCACTGAAGCTTTCTTT | CASSRIGVGTEAFF
NA | TRBJ1-5 | TRBV27 | NA | TGTGCCAGCAGTCAGGTGGCAGGGCCTCAGCCCCAGCATTTT | CASSQVAGPQPQHF
NA | TRBJ1-2 | TRBV4-2 | TRBD1 | TGTGCCAGCAGCCAGGACAGGAACTCTAACTATGGCTACACCTTC | CASSQDRNSNYGYTF
NA | TRBJ2-7 | TRBV7-2 | TRBD2 | TGTGCCAGCAGGAAGAGCGGGGGGGACGAGCAGTACTTC | CASRKSGGDEQYF
NA | TRBJ1-2 | TRBV28 | NA | TGTGCCAGCAGTTTAAACAGGGACACAGACTACACCTTC | CASSLNRDTDYTF
NA | TRBJ1-1 | TRBV6-5 | NA | TGTGCCAGCAACCTCGGACAGTCTCCTGAAGCTTTCTTT | CASNLGQSPEAFF
NA | TRBJ2-1 | TRBV4-1 | NA | TGCGCCAGCAGCCACAAGACTGGAGGGGGCCGGTCCTACAATGAGCAGTTCTTC | CASSHKTGGGRSYNEQFF
NA | TRBJ2-1 | TRBV4-1 | TRBD2 | TGCGCCAGCAGGGAACTAGCGGGAGAGGGCAATGAGCAGTTCTTC | CASRELAGEGNEQFF
NA | TRBJ2-2 | TRBV5-1 | TRBD2 | TGCGCCAGCAGCTCCCGACCGGGACTAGCGGTCGGGTGGGAGCTGTTTTTT | CASSSRPGLAVGWELFF
NA | TRBJ2-5 | TRBV30 | TRBD2 | TGTGCCTCAACGGGACTAGCGGGAGGAGAGACCCAGTACTTC | CASTGLAGGETQYF
once | TRBJ1-4 | TRBV3-1/TRBV3-2 | NA | TGTGCCAGCAGCCCAGGGGCAACTAATGAAAAACTGTTTTTT | CASSPGATNEKLFF
NA | TRBJ1-6 | TRBV3-1/TRBV3-2 | NA | TGTGCCAGCAGCCGAAAAGGGCAGGGTATAGCACCCCTCCACTTT | CASSRKGQGIAPLHF
once | TRBJ2-1 | TRBV18 | NA | TGTGCCAGCTCACCAGGCGGCAATGAGCAGTTCTTC | CASSPGGNEQFF
few | TRBJ1-2 | TRBV6-2/TRBV6-3 | NA | TGTGCCAGCAGCCCCTCAGGGGACTATGGCTACACCTTC | CASSPSGDYGYTF
NA | TRBJ1-5 | TRBV2 | TRBD1 | TGTGCCAGCAGAGGACAGGGGGTAGGTCAGCCCCAGCATTTT | CASRGQGVGQPQHF
NA | TRBJ1-1 | TRBV6-5 | NA | TGTGCCAGCAGTTACTCGGCAGGGGCGAACACTGAAGCTTTCTTT | CASSYSAGANTEAFF
NA | TRBJ1-3 | TRBV14 | NA | TGTGCCAGCAGCCAAGGGACAGTCCTCTCTGGAAACACCATATATTTT | CASSQGTVLSGNTIYF
NA | TRBJ1-5 | TRBV5-1 | NA | TGCGCCAGCAGTTGGGGGGACCCTAATCAGCCCCAGCATTTT | CASSWGDPNQPQHF
NA | TRBJ2-7 | TRBV7-2 | NA | TGTGCCAGCAGCACATACGCCGGACACCCCTACGAGCAGTACTTC | CASSTYAGHPYEQYF
NA | TRBJ2-3 | TRBV19 | NA | TGTGCCAGTAGTATAGCCGGGGGGCCCGGGACTTTTTCGCAGTATTTT | CASSIAGGPGTFSQYF
few | TRBJ2-7 | TRBV7-2 | NA | TGTGCCAGCAGCTTATCAGTAGCGACAGGCTACGAGCAGTACTTC | CASSLSVATGYEQYF
NA | TRBJ1-5 | TRBV28 | NA | TGTGCCAGTTGCCTTACGGTATTAAGCAATCAGCCCCAGCATTTT | CASCLTVLSNQPQHF
few | TRBJ1-1 | TRBV10-2 | TRBD1 | TGCGCCAGCAGTGAGACTACGACAGGGATGATGGGGACTGAAGCTTTCTTT | CASSETTTGMMGTEAFF
few | TRBJ1-1 | TRBV7-2 | NA | TGTGCCAGCAGCTTAGTAGACACCACTGAAGCTTTCTTT | CASSLVDTTEAFF
few | TRBJ2-7 | TRBV6-2/TRBV6-3 | TRBD1 | TGTGCCAGCAGTTACTTACCGGGACAGGCGGCCTCCTACGAGCAGTACTTC | CASSYLPGQAASYEQYF
once | TRBJ2-3 | TRBV7-3 | NA | TGTGCCAGCAGCTTAGTCAGCGGCTCAACAGATACGCAGTATTTT | CASSLVSGSTDTQYF
NA | TRBJ2-1 | TRBV7-9 | NA | TGTGCCAGCAGCCGACAAGAGAAATGGCAGTTCTTC | CASSRQEKWQFF
once | TRBJ2-1 | TRBV3-1/TRBV3-2 | TRBD1 | TGTGCCAGCAGCCAAGATCTAGCGGGACAGGGGGCCCGGTTTTCCTACAATGAGCAGTTCTTC | CASSQDLAGQGARFSYNEQFF
NA | TRBJ2-7 | TRBV29-1 | NA | TGCAGCGTCCGGAAGACAGGTTACTCCTACGAGCAGTACTTC | CSVRKTGYSYEQYF
NA | TRBJ2-7 | TRBV7-8 | NA | TGTGCCAGCAGCTTACCCCATTTGGGGGCCACCCGCGAGCAGTACTTC | CASSLPHLGATREQYF
once | TRBJ2-1 | TRBV5-4 | TRBD2 | TGTGCCAGCAGCCCGGGACTAGCGGAATACAATGAGCAGTTCTTC | CASSPGLAEYNEQFF
NA | TRBJ2-7 | TRBV27 | TRBD1 | TGTGCCAGCAGTACCGGACAGGGTGGACTTACAAGCTACCCCTACGAGCAGTACTTC | CASSTGQGGLTSYPYEQYF
NA | TRBJ2-5 | TRBV14 | NA | TGTGCCAGCAGCCAAGTAGCAAGCAGGGCTTGGGAGACCCAGTACTTC | CASSQVASRAWETQYF
NA | TRBJ2-3 | TRBV5-6 | TRBD2 | TGTGCCAGCAGCTTGGAGGCTAGCGGTCGGGATACGCAGTATTTT | CASSLEASGRDTQYF
few | TRBJ1-2 | TRBV19 | NA | TGTGCCAGTAGTATAGAAGGCGGGCTAGGAGGCTACACCTTC | CASSIEGGLGGYTF
NA | TRBJ2-5 | TRBV6-2/TRBV6-3 | NA | TGTGCCAGCAGTTACTCGAGGGAGACCCAGTACTTC | CASSYSRETQYF
once | TRBJ2-4 | TRBV7-8 | NA | TGTGCCAGCAGCCCCCTCGTTGCCCTAGCTAACCCTGGGGCCAAAAACATTCAGTACTTC | CASSPLVALANPGAKNIQYF
NA | TRBJ1-1 | TRBV2 | TRBD1 | TGTGCCAGCATCAAGGACAGGGCTTCCAAGAACACTGAAGCTTTCTTT | CASIKDRASKNTEAFF